This T cell receptor beta chain was retrieved from a study of CD8 T cells in Susac syndrome. Reverse transcription used about 0.45 to 1 ug RNA and random hexamers. The authors amplified TCR beta CDR3 across 54 Vbeta and 13 Jbeta using immunoSEQ multiplex PCR. TCRdb ran MiXCR on the immunoSEQ multiplex PCR reads and lists one entry per CDR3 protein. The sample holds about 120,000 distinct CDR3 sequences; about 94% are singletons and the top ten take around 0.12%. The clonotype was recovered from a human donor with multiple sclerosis. Sequencing was done on a sample of CD4+ T cells from PBMCs.

The CDR3 DNA sequence: TGTGCCAGCAGTGCCCGGGAAATGATCACCGGGGAGCTGTTTTTT. This gives the protein CASSAREMITGELFF. The V call is TRBV2, the J call TRBJ2-2, with D tentatively TRBD2 (5 bases). This CDR3 comprises 15 residues. Trimming shortened V by 4 bases and J by 4 bases, and 13 bases separated the two germline ends. CDR1 SNHLY and CDR2 FYNNEI come from the germline V gene.